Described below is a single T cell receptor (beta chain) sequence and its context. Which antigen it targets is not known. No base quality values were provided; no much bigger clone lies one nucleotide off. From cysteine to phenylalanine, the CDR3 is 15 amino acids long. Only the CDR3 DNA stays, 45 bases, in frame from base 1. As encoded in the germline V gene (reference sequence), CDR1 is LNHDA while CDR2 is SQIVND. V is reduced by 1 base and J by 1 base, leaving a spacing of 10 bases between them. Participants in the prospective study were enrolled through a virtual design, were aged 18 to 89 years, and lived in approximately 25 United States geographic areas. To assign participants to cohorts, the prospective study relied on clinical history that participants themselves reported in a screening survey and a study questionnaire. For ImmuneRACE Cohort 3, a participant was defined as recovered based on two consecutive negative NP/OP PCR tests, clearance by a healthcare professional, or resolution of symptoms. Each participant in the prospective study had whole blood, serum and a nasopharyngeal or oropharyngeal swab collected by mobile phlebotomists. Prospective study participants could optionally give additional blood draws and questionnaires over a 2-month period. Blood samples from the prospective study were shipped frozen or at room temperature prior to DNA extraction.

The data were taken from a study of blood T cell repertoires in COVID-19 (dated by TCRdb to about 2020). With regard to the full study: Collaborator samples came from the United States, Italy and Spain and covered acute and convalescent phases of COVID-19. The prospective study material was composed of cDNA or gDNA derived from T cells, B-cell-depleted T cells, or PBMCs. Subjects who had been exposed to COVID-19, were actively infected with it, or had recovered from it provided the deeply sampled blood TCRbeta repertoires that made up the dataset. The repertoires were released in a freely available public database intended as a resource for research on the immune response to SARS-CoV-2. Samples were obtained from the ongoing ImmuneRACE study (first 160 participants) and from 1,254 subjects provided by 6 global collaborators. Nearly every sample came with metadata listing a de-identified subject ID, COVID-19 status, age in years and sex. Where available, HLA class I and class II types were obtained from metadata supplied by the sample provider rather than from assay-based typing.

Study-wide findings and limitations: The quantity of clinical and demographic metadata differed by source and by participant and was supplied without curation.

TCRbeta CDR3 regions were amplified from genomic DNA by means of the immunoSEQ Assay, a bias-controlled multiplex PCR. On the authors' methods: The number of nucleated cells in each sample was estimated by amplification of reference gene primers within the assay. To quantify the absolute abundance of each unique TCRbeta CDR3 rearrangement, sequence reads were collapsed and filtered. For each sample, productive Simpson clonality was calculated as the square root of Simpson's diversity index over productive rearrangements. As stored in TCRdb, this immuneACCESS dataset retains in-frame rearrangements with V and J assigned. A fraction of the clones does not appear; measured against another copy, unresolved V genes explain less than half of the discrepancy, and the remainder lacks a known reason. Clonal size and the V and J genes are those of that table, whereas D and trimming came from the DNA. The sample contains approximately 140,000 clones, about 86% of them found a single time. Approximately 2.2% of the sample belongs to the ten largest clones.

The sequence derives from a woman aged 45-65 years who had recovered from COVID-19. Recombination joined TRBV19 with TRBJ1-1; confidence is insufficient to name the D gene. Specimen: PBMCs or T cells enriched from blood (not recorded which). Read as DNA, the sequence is TGTGCCAGTAGTATAGTTTCGGCAGGGAACACTGAAGCTTTCTTT. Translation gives CASSIVSAGNTEAFF.